These 10 T cell receptor beta chains were sequenced from one sample in a study of lymphopenia after photon versus proton radiotherapy. Libraries were prepared by immunoSEQ multiplex PCR; TCRdb keeps only in-frame clonotypes and omits some of them. The sample lists tens of thousands of clones, 80% to 90% seen once, with roughly 11% in the top ten. Sequences were derived from peripheral blood, sampled from a patient treated with proton-based radiotherapy. These TCRs come from an elderly man with esophageal cancer.

This clone was seen more than once but under ten times. The rearrangement uses TRBV19 and TRBJ2-4, with TRBD2 matching 10 bases. In germline, CDR1 is LNHDA, CDR2 SQIVND (reference sequence). This CDR3 comprises 18 residues. The junction had 10 bases not matched to a gene; V was cut back by 4 bases and J by 1 base. CDR3 nucleotides: TGTGCCAGTAGTACCCCCCAGCGGGAGGGCTGGGCCAAAAACATTCAGTACTTC. Protein product: CASSTPQREGWAKNIQYF.

The V gene is TRBV30, the J gene TRBJ2-7; TRBD1 matches 8 bases. The CDR3 is 12 residues long. From germline, CDR1 is GTSNPN and CDR2 SVGIG (reference sequence). The trim removed 5 bases at V and 6 bases at J, leaving 6 bases unmatched. In DNA form, the CDR3 reads TGTGCCTGGGATAATACAGGGGGCGAGCAGTACTTC. Amino acids: CAWDNTGGEQYF.

The chain is built from TRBV7-8 and TRBJ2-3, with a weak D call TRBD1 (5 bases). The CDR3 is 13 amino acids. V lost 4 bases, J lost 5 bases, and 10 bases lay in between. Looked up from germline, CDR1 is SGHVS and CDR2 is FQNEAQ. For the CDR3, the DNA is TGTGCCAGCAGCTCAGGGATCGTAGATACGCAGTATTTT. Protein: CASSSGIVDTQYF.

The V gene is TRBV6-1, the J gene TRBJ1-2, with D possibly being TRBD1 (6 bases). Trimming removed 6 bases at V and 0 bases at J, with 11 bases between. The length of the CDR3 is 14 residues. Germline CDR1 MNHNS, CDR2 SASEGT. The CDR3 spells CASRLDRSNYGYTF. The CDR3 DNA reads as TGTGCCAGCAGGTTGGACAGATCTAACTATGGCTACACCTTC.

The chain joins TRBV4-1 to TRBJ1-2; D may be TRBD1 (6 bases). The germline V and J ends were trimmed by 0 bases and 4 bases, with 12 bases remaining between them. Germline V gene data show CDR1 as MGHRA and CDR2 as YSYEKL. This CDR3 is built from 15 residues. The CDR3 is CASSQDPDRSYGYTF. DNA for the CDR3: TGCGCCAGCAGCCAAGATCCAGACAGGAGCTATGGCTACACCTTC.

The chain employs TRBV5-3 and TRBJ2-6, with D perhaps given as TRBD1 or TRBD2 (5 bases each). TRBV5-3 is labeled an ORF, and its function is uncertain. The V end lost 7 bases, the J end lost 2 bases, and 7 bases lay between the germline ends. The CDR3 loop spans 13 amino acids. CDR3 region: CARGDPGANVLTF. The CDR3, as DNA: TGTGCCAGAGGGGACCCTGGGGCCAACGTCCTGACTTTC.

V and J are TRBV7-6 and TRBJ2-1; D unresolved. The CDR3 contains 17 residues. The germline V gene encodes CDR1 SGHVS and CDR2 FNYEAQ. Trimming took 1 base from V and 2 from J, leaving 15 bases between them. For the CDR3, the DNA is TGTGCCAGCAGCTTAGGGCTGGTGGTTTACCCCTACAATGAGCAGTTCTTC. Protein product: CASSLGLVVYPYNEQFF.

V usage is TRBV4-1 and J usage is TRBJ2-7; 7 nucleotides agree with TRBD1. Looked up from germline, CDR1 is MGHRA and CDR2 is YSYEKL. V gave up 3 bases and J gave up 2 bases; unmatched junction bases: 10. This CDR3 is built from 16 residues. The CDR3 nucleotides read TGCGCCAGCAGCCATGACCGGGACAGAGGTCCCTACGAGCAGTACTTC. Protein product: CASSHDRDRGPYEQYF.

This chain joins TRBV25-1 and TRBJ1-1; D call uncertain. Looked up from germline, CDR1 is MGHDK and CDR2 is SYGVNS. This CDR3 comprises 16 residues. Trimming took off 6 bases at V and 5 bases at J, with 22 bases between the two ends. The CDR3 reads CASREWGHPRRTEAFF. The CDR3 coding sequence is TGTGCCAGCAGGGAGTGGGGTCACCCACGGAGGACTGAAGCTTTCTTT.

The V gene is TRBV29-1, the J gene TRBJ2-7; 7 bases line up with TRBD2. The CDR3 contains 14 residues. The germline gives CDR1 SQVTM, CDR2 ANQGSEA. Losses at the gene ends were 1 base for V and 6 bases for J; bases not matched to a gene: 9. Written as DNA, the CDR3 is TGCAGCGTTGAAGTGGGAGGGGACGGGAGCGAGCAGTACTTC. Amino acid sequence: CSVEVGGDGSEQYF.